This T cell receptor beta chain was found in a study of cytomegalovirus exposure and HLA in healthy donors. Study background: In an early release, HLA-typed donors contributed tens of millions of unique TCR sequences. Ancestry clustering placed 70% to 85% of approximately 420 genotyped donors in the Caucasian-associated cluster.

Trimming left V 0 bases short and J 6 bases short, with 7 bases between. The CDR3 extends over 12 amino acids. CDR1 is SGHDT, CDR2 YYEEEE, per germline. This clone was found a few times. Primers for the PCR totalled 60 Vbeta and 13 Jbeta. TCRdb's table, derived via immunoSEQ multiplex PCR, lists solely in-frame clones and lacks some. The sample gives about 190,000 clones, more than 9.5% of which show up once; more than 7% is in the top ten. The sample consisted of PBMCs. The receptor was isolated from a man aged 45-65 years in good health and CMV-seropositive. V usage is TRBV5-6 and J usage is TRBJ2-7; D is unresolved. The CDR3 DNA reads TGTGCCAGCAGCTTGGCGGTTGGCGAGCAGTACTTC. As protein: CASSLAVGEQYF. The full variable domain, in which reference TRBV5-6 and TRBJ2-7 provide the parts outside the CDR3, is DAGVTQSPTHLIKTRGQQVTLRCSPKSGHDTVSWYQQALGQGPQFIFQYYEEEERQRGNFPDRFSGHQFPNYSSELNVNALLLGDSALYLCASSLAVGEQYFGPGTRLTVT.